This T cell receptor beta chain was sequenced for a study of siplizumab effects on memory and regulatory T cells. Whole-study results and caveats: It was not possible to assign a naive or memory phenotype to roughly 80-95% of proliferating CD4+ or CD8+ clones. Memory cells seemed less diverse than naive T cells, which also seemed major contributors to the alloresponse.

V was pared by 5 bases and J by 0 bases, with 9 bases of the junction left unmatched. The germline CDR1 and CDR2 sequences are SEHNR and FQNEAQ (reference sequence). The CDR3 has 16 residues. Per sample, roughly 9.5 x 10^4 TCR templates were assayed. Assay: immunoSEQ multiplex PCR; the TCRdb copy retains only in-frame clones and omits some. Here the sample spans about 52,000 clones, nearly 98% being singletons. As for this clone: Its matching antigen is unknown.

The clonotype comes from a human donor in good health. What was sequenced was naive CD4+ T cells sorted from blood. This chain links TRBV7-9 with TRBJ2-7, with TRBD2 matching 8 bases. The CDR3 region has the DNA TGTGCCAGCAGCCGCCCGAGCGGGAGCCTCTCCTACGAGCAGTACTTC. It encodes CASSRPSGSLSYEQYF.